A single sample gave rise to the 25 T cell receptor beta chains below, sequenced in a study of healthy donors' naive CD4 and CD8 T cells (dated by TCRdb to between 2014 and 2017). Reads for this sample came from a 454 GS FLX Titanium. TCR libraries were built from approximately 540 ng of total RNA with a previously published linear amplification protocol. TCRdb handled the public reads itself, with Q25 trimming in fastp and clone calling in MiXCR, and kept productive beta chains. Each record represents a unique CDR3 protein, reported with the most common genes and DNA among its rows. Counted in this sample were roughly 200,000 distinct CDR3 sequences; around three quarters of them appeared once. 2% to 2.5% of the sample comes from the top ten. The sequenced sample was naive CD4+ and CD8+ T cells sorted from blood, pooled from several donors. The label giving this sample's cell subset or site can be read as: FACS-sorted naive CD4+ (CD45RO-CD45RA+) and naive CD8+ (CD45RA+CD27bright) T cells. Receptor source: a pool of human donors in good health; the sample pools cells from several healthy donors.

The J gene is TRBJ2-4, the V gene TRBV29-1; D perhaps matches TRBD2 (7 bases). Germline V gene lookup returns CDR1 SQVTM and CDR2 ANQGSEA. Trimming took 6 bases from V and 0 from J, leaving 18 bases between them. The CDR3 covers 16 residues. The CDR3 protein is CSVPERDKLAKNIQYF. The CDR3 nucleotides read TGCAGCGTACCCGAGCGGGACAAACTAGCCAAAAACATTCAGTACTTC.

The V call is TRBV6-6, the J call TRBJ2-3; D may be TRBD1 or TRBD2 (6 bases each). The CDR3 runs to 16 residues. CDR1 is MNHNY, CDR2 SVGAGI, per germline (reference sequence). Deletions cut 1 base from V and 4 bases from J, with 15 bases between. The CDR3 coding sequence is TGTGCCAGCAGTTACTATGGGGGGCGAAGCGCAGATACGCAGTATTTT. This sequence encodes CASSYYGGRSADTQYF.

This sequence joins TRBV19 and TRBJ2-5; D gene uncertain. Trimming removed 3 bases at V and 5 bases at J, with 7 bases between. This CDR3 contains 12 residues. Germline V gives CDR1 LNHDA, CDR2 SQIVND (reference sequence). CDR3 DNA: TGTGCCAGTAGTATTGGAATGGAGACCCAGTACTTC. Its translation is CASSIGMETQYF. The whole variable domain, remainder taken from reference TRBV19 and TRBJ2-5, is DGGITQSPKYLFRKEGQNVTLSCEQNLNHDAMYWYRQDPGQGLRLIYYSQIVNDFQKGDIAEGYSVSREKKESFPLTVTSAQKNPTAFYLCASSIGMETQYFGPGTRLLVL.

V usage is TRBV19 and J usage is TRBJ2-2, with D uncertain. The CDR3 covers 12 residues. With 2 bases removed from V and 7 bases from J, the gap between germline ends came to 5 bases. Per the germline V gene, CDR1 is LNHDA and CDR2 is SQIVND (reference sequence). The CDR3 sequence: CASSIYGGELFF. CDR3 coding DNA: TGTGCCAGTAGTATATACGGCGGGGAGCTGTTTTTT.

This chain joins TRBV6-5 and TRBJ2-3; D not resolved. V gave up 4 bases and J gave up 1 base, with 9 bases separating them. The CDR3 has 14 residues. The germline V gene has CDR1 MNHEY and CDR2 SVGAGI. The CDR3: CASSWRPGTDTQYF. The CDR3 DNA reads TGTGCCAGCAGTTGGCGGCCGGGCACAGATACGCAGTATTTT.

The sample holds one count of this clonotype. This chain uses TRBV27 with TRBJ1-2; the match to TRBD1 covers 7 bases. V lost 3 bases and J lost 7; bases outside the gene matches: 8. Germline V gene lookup returns CDR1 MNHEY and CDR2 SMNVEV (reference sequence). This CDR3 is 14 amino acids long. The CDR3 region is CASSFQGGLGGYTF. CDR3 nucleotide sequence: TGTGCCAGCAGTTTCCAGGGGGGACTAGGTGGCTACACCTTC.

The V gene is TRBV27, the J gene TRBJ2-7; the D is unclear. CDR3 length: 14 residues. Trimming took 3 bases from V and 2 from J, leaving 11 bases between them. Germline lookup yields CDR1 MNHEY and CDR2 SMNVEV (reference sequence). The CDR3 DNA follows: TGTGCCAGCAGTTTTCGCGCGGCGGCCTACGAGCAGTACTTC. Residues: CASSFRAAAYEQYF.

CDR3 sequence reads: CASSLATGTGSYEQYF. The CDR3 DNA reads as TGCGCCAGCAGCTTGGCTACCGGGACAGGGTCGTACGAGCAGTACTTC. The chain is built from TRBV5-1 and TRBJ2-7, with 9 bases matching TRBD1. This CDR3 is built from 16 residues. Germline trimming cut 0 bases from V and 4 bases from J; bases unmatched to any gene: 8. Germline V lookup: CDR1 SGHRS, CDR2 YFSETQ.

The V and J genes are TRBV10-3 and TRBJ1-5; no clear D. CDR1 is ENHRY and CDR2 is SYGVKD in the germline V gene. This CDR3 region has 12 residues. V was shortened by 2 bases and J by 4 bases, with 3 bases between the two germline ends. The CDR3, as DNA: TGTGCCATCAGTGAGGTAAATCAGCCCCAGCATTTT. Encoded protein: CAISEVNQPQHF.

This chain connects TRBV29-1 to TRBJ2-3; D gene uncertain. Germline values: CDR1 SQVTM, CDR2 ANQGSEA. This CDR3 is 14 amino acids long. Trimming pared 6 bases from V and 0 bases from J, leaving 13 bases between. CDR3 nucleotide sequence: TGCAGCGTGGAAAGAAAAACTAGCACAGATACGCAGTATTTT. This sequence encodes CSVERKTSTDTQYF.

This chain joins TRBV6-2 or TRBV6-3 and TRBJ1-2, with 7 bases identical to TRBD1. The CDR3 consists of 18 residues. The germline V gene has CDR1 MNHEY and CDR2 SVGEGT. V lost 5 bases and J lost 2; bases outside the gene matches: 17. The CDR3 DNA reads TGTGCCAGCAGTCAATCCATCCACAGCCGACAGGGAAACTATGGCTACACCTTC. Its translation: CASSQSIHSRQGNYGYTF.

This clonotype has only one observation. The chain combines TRBV29-1 with TRBJ1-1, with D uncertain. The germline V gene encodes CDR1 SQVTM and CDR2 ANQGSEA. This CDR3 comprises 16 residues. The germline V and J ends were trimmed by 2 bases and 0 bases, with 16 bases remaining between them. The DNA for the CDR3 is TGCAGCGTTGAAATAGAAGCCGGGTCGATGAACACTGAAGCTTTCTTT. Encoded protein: CSVEIEAGSMNTEAFF.

In its sample, this clonotype was seen once. The chain couples TRBV13 to TRBJ2-7, with TRBD1 identical over 8 bases. CDR1 PRHDT and CDR2 FYEKMQ come from the germline V gene (reference sequence). CDR3 length: 15 amino acids. After removal of 6 bases from V and 0 bases from J, the junction contained 7 bases not matched to a gene. This chain's CDR3 is CASRKTGASSYEQYF. CDR3 bases: TGTGCCAGCAGAAAGACAGGGGCTAGCTCCTACGAGCAGTACTTC. The variable domain in full, completed from reference TRBV13 and TRBJ2-7, reads AAGVIQSPRHLIKEKRETATLKCYPIPRHDTVYWYQQGPGQDPQFLISFYEKMQSDKGSIPDRFSAQQFSDYHSELNMSSLELGDSALYFCASRKTGASSYEQYFGPGTRLTVT.

This chain joins TRBV20-1 and TRBJ2-7; the D gene is possibly TRBD2 (6 bases). Trimming stripped 4 bases from V and 0 bases from J, with 16 bases between. Germline V gene sequence: CDR1 DFQATT, CDR2 SNEGSKA (reference sequence). This CDR3 has 15 amino acids. The CDR3 here is CSANSPGTDSYEQYF. In nucleotides, the CDR3 is TGCAGTGCTAATTCACCCGGGACTGACTCCTACGAGCAGTACTTC.

V is TRBV29-1 and J is TRBJ2-7; D gene uncertain. This CDR3 contains 10 residues. V was cut by 4 bases and J by 3 bases, with 4 bases left in between. Germline CDR1 and CDR2: SQVTM and ANQGSEA. For the CDR3, the DNA is TGCAGCGTTGTCAACTACGAGCAGTACTTC. Amino acid sequence: CSVVNYEQYF.

The gene calls are TRBV29-1 and TRBJ2-4; TRBD2 aligns across 7 bases. Germline CDR1 and CDR2: SQVTM and ANQGSEA. This CDR3 is 14 amino acids long. V was clipped by 2 bases and J by 0 bases; unmatched bases: 1. The CDR3 nucleotides are TGCAGCGTTGAATCGGGGGGAGCCAAAAACATTCAGTACTTC. It codes for CSVESGGAKNIQYF.

This clonotype was observed once. The rearrangement uses TRBV19 and TRBJ1-2, with D unresolved. Germline CDR1 reads LNHDA; CDR2 reads SQIVND (reference sequence). The V end lost 5 bases, the J end lost 4 bases, and 11 bases lay between the germline ends. The CDR3 runs 13 residues. CDR3 loop: CASSPMEGYGYTF. The CDR3 nucleotides read TGTGCCAGTAGTCCTATGGAAGGCTATGGCTACACCTTC. The full variable domain, with the rest looked up from reference TRBV19 and TRBJ1-2, is DGGITQSPKYLFRKEGQNVTLSCEQNLNHDAMYWYRQDPGQGLRLIYYSQIVNDFQKGDIAEGYSVSREKKESFPLTVTSAQKNPTAFYLCASSPMEGYGYTFGSGTRLTVV.

J is TRBJ1-2 and V is TRBV12-3 or TRBV12-4, with a weak D call TRBD1 (6 bases). V was cut by 0 bases and J by 2 bases, with 19 bases left in between. This CDR3 spans 18 amino acids. The CDR3 loop reads CASSLARGTGIHNYGYTF. For the CDR3, the DNA is TGTGCCAGCAGTTTAGCGCGTGGAACAGGGATCCACAACTATGGCTACACCTTC.

This clonotype was counted only a few times. The CDR3 is CASSDQGRNQPQHF. The CDR3 DNA is TGTGCCAGCAGTGACCAGGGTCGCAATCAGCCCCAGCATTTT. This rearrangement joins TRBV2 to TRBJ1-5; D perhaps matches TRBD1 (5 bases). The germline V and J ends were trimmed by 3 bases and 2 bases, with 8 bases remaining between them. CDR3 length: 14 residues. Germline V gives CDR1 SNHLY, CDR2 FYNNEI.

The chain couples TRBV29-1 to TRBJ2-1; no clear D. CDR3 length: 15 residues. V was cut by 3 bases and J by 0 bases, with 12 bases left in between. Germline CDR1 and CDR2: SQVTM and ANQGSEA. CDR3 loop: CSVDLRPSSYNEQFF. Here the CDR3 DNA reads TGCAGCGTTGATTTAAGGCCGAGCTCCTACAATGAGCAGTTCTTC.

The chain has TRBV29-1 and TRBJ2-5; TRBD2 matches at 9 bases. There are 14 residues in the CDR3. Looked up from germline, CDR1 is SQVTM and CDR2 is ANQGSEA. Losses at the gene ends were 7 bases for V and 2 bases for J; bases not matched to a gene: 8. The CDR3 region has the DNA TGCAGCGGTAATAGCGGGAGAGGGCAAGAGACCCAGTACTTC. It is translated as CSGNSGRGQETQYF.

The V and J genes are TRBV29-1 and TRBJ1-1, with 10 bases matching TRBD1. Trimming cost V 7 bases and J 10 bases; bases outside gene matches: 6. In germline, CDR1 is SQVTM, CDR2 ANQGSEA. The CDR3 is 11 residues long. In nucleotides, the CDR3 is TGCAGCGCCGGGGACAGGGGTGCAGCTTTCTTT. This translates into CSAGDRGAAFF.

The V gene is TRBV6-1, the J gene TRBJ2-2, with 12 bases aligning to TRBD1. This CDR3 has 17 residues. Unmatched junction bases numbered 10, after V lost 2 bases and J lost 9 bases. Germline V lookup: CDR1 MNHNS, CDR2 SASEGT. As DNA, the CDR3 is TGTGCCAGCAGTGAATGGAGGGACAGGGGGCTCGGGCGGGAGCTGTTTTTT. Translated, it gives CASSEWRDRGLGRELFF.

The CDR3: CSVAGSRAYNEQFF. CDR3 coding DNA: TGCAGCGTTGCTGGTAGCCGCGCCTACAATGAGCAGTTCTTC. The chain couples TRBV29-1 to TRBJ2-1; the D is unclear. The CDR3 covers 14 residues. Deletions cut 4 bases from V and 2 bases from J, with 12 bases between. The V gene's germline CDR1 is SQVTM and CDR2 ANQGSEA.

This rearrangement joins TRBV6-1 to TRBJ2-1, with a weak D call TRBD2 (6 bases). V lost 11 bases, J lost 10 bases, and 18 bases lay in between. Germline CDR1 is MNHNS and CDR2 is SASEGT. The CDR3 extends over 12 amino acids. CDR3 in DNA: TGTGCCGGCGAGGCGATTAGCGGAGAGCAGTTCTTC. Translation: CAGEAISGEQFF.